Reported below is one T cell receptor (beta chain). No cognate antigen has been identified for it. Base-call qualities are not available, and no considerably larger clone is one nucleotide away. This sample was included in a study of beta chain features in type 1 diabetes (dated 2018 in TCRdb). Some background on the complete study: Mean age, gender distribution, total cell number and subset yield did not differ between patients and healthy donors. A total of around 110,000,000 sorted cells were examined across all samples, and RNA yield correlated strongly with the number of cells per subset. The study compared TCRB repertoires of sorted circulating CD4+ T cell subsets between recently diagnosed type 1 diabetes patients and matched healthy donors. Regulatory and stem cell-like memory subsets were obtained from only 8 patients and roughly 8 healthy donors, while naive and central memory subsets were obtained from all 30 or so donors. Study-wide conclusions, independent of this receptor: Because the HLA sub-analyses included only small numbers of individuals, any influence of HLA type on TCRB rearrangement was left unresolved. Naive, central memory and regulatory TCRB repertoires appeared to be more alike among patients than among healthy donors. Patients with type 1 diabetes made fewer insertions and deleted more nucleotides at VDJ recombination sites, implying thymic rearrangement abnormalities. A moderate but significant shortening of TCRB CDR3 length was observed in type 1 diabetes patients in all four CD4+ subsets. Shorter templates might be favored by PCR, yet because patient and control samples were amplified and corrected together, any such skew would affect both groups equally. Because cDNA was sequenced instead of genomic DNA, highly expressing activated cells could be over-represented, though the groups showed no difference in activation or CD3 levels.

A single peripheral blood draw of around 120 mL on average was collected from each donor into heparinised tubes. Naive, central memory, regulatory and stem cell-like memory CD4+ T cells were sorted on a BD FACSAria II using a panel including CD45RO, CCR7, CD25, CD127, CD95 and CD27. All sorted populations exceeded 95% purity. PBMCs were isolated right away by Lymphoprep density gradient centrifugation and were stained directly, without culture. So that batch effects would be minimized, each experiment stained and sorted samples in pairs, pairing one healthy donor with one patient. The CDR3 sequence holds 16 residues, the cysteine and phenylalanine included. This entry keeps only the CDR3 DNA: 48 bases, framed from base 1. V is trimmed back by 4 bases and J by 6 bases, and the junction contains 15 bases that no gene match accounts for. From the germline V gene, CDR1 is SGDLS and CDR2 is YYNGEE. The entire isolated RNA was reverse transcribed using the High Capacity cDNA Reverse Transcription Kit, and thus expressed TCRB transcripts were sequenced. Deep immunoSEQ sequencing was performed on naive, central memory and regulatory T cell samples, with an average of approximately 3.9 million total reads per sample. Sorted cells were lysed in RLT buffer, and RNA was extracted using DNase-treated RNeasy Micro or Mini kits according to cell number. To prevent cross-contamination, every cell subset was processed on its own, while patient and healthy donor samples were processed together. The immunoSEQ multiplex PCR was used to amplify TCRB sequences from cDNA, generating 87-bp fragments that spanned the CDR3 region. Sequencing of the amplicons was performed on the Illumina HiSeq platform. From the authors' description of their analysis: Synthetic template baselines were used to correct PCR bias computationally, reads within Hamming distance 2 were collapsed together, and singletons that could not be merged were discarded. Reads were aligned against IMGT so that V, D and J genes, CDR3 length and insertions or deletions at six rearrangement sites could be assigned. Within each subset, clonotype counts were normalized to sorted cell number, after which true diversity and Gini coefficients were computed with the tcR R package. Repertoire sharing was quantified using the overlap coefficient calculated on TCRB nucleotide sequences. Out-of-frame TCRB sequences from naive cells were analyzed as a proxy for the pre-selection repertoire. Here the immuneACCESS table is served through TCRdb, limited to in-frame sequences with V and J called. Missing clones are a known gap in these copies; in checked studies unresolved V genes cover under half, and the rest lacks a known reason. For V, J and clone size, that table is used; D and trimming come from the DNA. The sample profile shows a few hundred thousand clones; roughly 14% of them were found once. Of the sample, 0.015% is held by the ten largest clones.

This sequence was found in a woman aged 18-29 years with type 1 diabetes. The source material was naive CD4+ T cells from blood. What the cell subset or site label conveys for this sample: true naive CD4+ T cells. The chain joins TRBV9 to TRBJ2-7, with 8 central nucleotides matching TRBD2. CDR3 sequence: CASSPLRGLGPGEQYF. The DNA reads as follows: TGTGCCAGCAGCCCCCTCCGGGGACTAGGTCCTGGCGAGCAGTACTTC.